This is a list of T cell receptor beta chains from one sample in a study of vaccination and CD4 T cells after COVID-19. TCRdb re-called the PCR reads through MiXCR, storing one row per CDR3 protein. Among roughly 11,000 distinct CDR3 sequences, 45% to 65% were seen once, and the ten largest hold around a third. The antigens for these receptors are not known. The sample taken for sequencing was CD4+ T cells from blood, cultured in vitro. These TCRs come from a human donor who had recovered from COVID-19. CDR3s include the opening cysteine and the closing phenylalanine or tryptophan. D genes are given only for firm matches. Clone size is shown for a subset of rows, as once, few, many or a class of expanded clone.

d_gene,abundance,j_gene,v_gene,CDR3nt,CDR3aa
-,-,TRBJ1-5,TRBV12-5,TGTGCTAGTGGTTTGGTAATCTCGGGTAGGACGCTTTCGGGCAATCAGCCCCAGCATTTT,CASGLVISGRTLSGNQPQHF
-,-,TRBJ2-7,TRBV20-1,TGCAGTGCTAGGACCGGGACGGCCTCCTACGAGCAGTACTTC,CSARTGTASYEQYF
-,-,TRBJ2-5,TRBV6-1,TGTGCCAGCAGAGCCAGCGGCTATATAACCCAGTACTTC,CASRASGYITQYF
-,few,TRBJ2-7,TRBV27,TGTGCCAGCAGTTTAGCGGGCAGGATCAAAGTTCACGAGCAGTACTTC,CASSLAGRIKVHEQYF
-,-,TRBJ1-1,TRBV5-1,TGCGCCAGCAGCTCTTATGGTGAAGCTTTCTTT,CASSSYGEAFF
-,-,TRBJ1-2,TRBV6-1,TGTGCCAGCAGTGAAGACTTGGTTACCTATGGCTACACCTTC,CASSEDLVTYGYTF
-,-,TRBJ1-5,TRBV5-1,TGCGCCAGCAGCTTGGAGGGGGGGACCAATCAGCCCCAGCATTTT,CASSLEGGTNQPQHF
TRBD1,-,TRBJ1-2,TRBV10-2,TGCGCCAGCAGTCCACTGACAGGGGGCAGCTATGGCCACACCTTC,CASSPLTGGSYGHTF
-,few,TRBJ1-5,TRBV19,TGTGCCGTAAGAAACAGATATAGCAATCAGCCCCAGCATTTT,CAVRNRYSNQPQHF
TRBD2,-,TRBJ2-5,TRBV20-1,TGCAGTGCTTCCTTGACTAGCGGGGGGGAGACCCAGTACTTC,CSASLTSGGETQYF
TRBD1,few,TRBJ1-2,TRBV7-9,TGTGCCAGCAGATCCACAGGGGTGGGCAACTATGGCTACACCTTC,CASRSTGVGNYGYTF
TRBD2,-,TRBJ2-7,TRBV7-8,TGTGCCAGCGAGGCCGGGACTAGCGGGGTCGAGCAGTACTTC,CASEAGTSGVEQYF
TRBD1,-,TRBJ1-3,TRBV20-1,TGCAGTGCCCCACCGACAGGGATGGCTGGAAACACCATATATTTT,CSAPPTGMAGNTIYF
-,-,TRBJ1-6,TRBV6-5,TGTGCCAGCAGTTACTCATACCCAGGGCTGGGAAGCTCCTATAATTCACCCCTCCACTTT,CASSYSYPGLGSSYNSPLHF
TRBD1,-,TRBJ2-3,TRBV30,TGTGCCTGGAGTGGACAGGGGGGACTGGTTGGGACGCAGTATTTT,CAWSGQGGLVGTQYF
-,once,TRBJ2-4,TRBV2,TGTGCCAGCAGTCCCGGGACCGCTAAAAACATTCAGTACTTC,CASSPGTAKNIQYF
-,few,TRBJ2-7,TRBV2,TGTGCCAGCAGTGGGGGCTCCTACGAGCAGTACTTC,CASSGGSYEQYF
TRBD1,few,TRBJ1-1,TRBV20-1,TGCAGTGCTCGGGACAGATTAAACACTGAAGCTTTCTTT,CSARDRLNTEAFF
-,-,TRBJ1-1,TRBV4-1,TGCGCCAGCAGCCAAGAAGAGCGTAACACTGAAGCTTTCTTT,CASSQEERNTEAFF
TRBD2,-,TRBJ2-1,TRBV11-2,TGTGCCAGCAGCCCTGGGGGACTACAAATTAACAATGAGCAGTTCTTC,CASSPGGLQINNEQFF
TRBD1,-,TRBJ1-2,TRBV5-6,TGTGCCAGCAGTTTGGGACAGTTACTCACCAACTATGGCTACACCTTC,CASSLGQLLTNYGYTF
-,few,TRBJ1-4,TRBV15,TGTGCCACCAGCAGGTACCACGGGAAGCCGGATGAAAAACTGTTTTTT,CATSRYHGKPDEKLFF
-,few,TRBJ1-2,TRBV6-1,TGTGCCAGCAGTGAAATGAATCGCCTTAACTATGGCTACACCTTC,CASSEMNRLNYGYTF
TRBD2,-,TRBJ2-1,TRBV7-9,TGTGCCAGCAGCTTGGTGGGCGGGGGGGCTGGTGAGCAGTTCTTC,CASSLVGGGAGEQFF
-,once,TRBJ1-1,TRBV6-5,TGTGCCAGCAGCTTACTCCGGGATGGCACTGAAGCTTTCTTT,CASSLLRDGTEAFF
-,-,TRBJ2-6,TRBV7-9,TGTGCCAGCAGCTCGTTTCGGGGGGCCAACGTCCTGACTTTC,CASSSFRGANVLTF
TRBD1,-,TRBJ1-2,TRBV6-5,TGTGCCAGCAGTTTTTACAGGGGGCCTGGCTACACCTTC,CASSFYRGPGYTF
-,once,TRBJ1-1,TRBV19,TGTGCCAGTAGTATTGGGGGACGTCCTGAAGCTTTCTTT,CASSIGGRPEAFF
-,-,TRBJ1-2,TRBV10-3,TGTGCCATCAGGACCAATCGGGTGGCGGAGGGTGACGAAGACTATGGCTACACCTTC,CAIRTNRVAEGDEDYGYTF
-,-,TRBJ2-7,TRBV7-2,TGTGCCAGCAGCCCTTCCTACGAGCAGTACTTC,CASSPSYEQYF
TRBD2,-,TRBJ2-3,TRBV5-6,TGTGCCAGCAGCTTAAAGGGACCTAGCGGGGCAGATACGCAGTATTTT,CASSLKGPSGADTQYF
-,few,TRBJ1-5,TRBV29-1,TGCAGCGTTCCTGCCGCCTTGGGATATCAGCCCCAGCATTTT,CSVPAALGYQPQHF
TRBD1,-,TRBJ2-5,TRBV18,TGTGCCAGCTCACCACCTAGGAATGGACAGGGGGCGCGAGAGACCCAGTACTTC,CASSPPRNGQGARETQYF
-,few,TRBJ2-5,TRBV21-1,TGTGCCAGCAGCAACCCTCATATCTTGGACAGGGATCAGGAGACCCAGTACTTC,CASSNPHILDRDQETQYF
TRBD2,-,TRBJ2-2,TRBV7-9,TGTGCCAGCAGCTTCCCGACTAGCGGGAACACCGGGGAGCTGTTTTTT,CASSFPTSGNTGELFF
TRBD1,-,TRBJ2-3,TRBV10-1,TGCGCCAGCAGTGAGTCCCGGGACAGGGGTAGGGGTACGCAGTATTTT,CASSESRDRGRGTQYF
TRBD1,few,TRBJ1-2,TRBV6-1,TGTGCCAGCATCGGACAGGGGAACTATGGCTACACCTTC,CASIGQGNYGYTF
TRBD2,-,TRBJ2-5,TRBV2,TGTGCCAGCAGGGCTCCTAGCGGGGGGGCCGCTGGAGAGACCCAGTACTTC,CASRAPSGGAAGETQYF
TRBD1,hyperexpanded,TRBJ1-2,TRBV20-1,TGCAGTGCTAGATCCACGGACAGGGCGGGCGGCTACACCTTC,CSARSTDRAGGYTF
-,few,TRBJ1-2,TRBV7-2,TGTGCCAGCAGCTCTCAGTTGGACTATGGCTACACCTTC,CASSSQLDYGYTF
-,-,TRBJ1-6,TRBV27,TGTGCCAGCAGTTTATTCAGGCAGGATTCCTCACCCCTCCACTTT,CASSLFRQDSSPLHF
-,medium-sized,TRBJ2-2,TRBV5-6,TGTGCCAGCAGCCTTACGAGGGGCACCGGGGAGCTGTTTTTT,CASSLTRGTGELFF
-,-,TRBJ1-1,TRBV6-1,TGTGCCAGCAGTCTTTACGAAAGCGGCACTGAAGCTTTCTTT,CASSLYESGTEAFF
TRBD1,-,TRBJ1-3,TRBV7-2,TGTGCCAGCAGCTTAGCTATGGGACAGGGCTTCTCTGGAAACACCATATATTTT,CASSLAMGQGFSGNTIYF
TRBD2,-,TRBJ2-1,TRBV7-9,TGTGCCAGCAGCTGGGGGGGGATCTCCTACAATGAGCAGTTCTTC,CASSWGGISYNEQFF
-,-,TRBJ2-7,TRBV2,TGTGCCAGCAGTGAAGCAGGCGAGCAGTACTTC,CASSEAGEQYF
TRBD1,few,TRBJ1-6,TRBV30,TGTGCCGGAAGGGACAGGGGGGGTAATTCACCCCTCCACTTT,CAGRDRGGNSPLHF
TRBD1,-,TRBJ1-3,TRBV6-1,TGTGCCAGCAGTAGGACAGGGGACTTTGGAAACACCATATATTTT,CASSRTGDFGNTIYF
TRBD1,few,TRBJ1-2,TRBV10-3,TGTGCCATCAGTGAGAAACAGGGGGGCTATGGCTACACCTTC,CAISEKQGGYGYTF